This entry lists 5 T cell receptor beta chains sequenced from one sample in a study of T cells in Graves' hyperthyroidism and ophthalmopathy. Researchers took RNA transcripts and amplified the TCR beta CDR3 regions from them. Carried out on the TCR CDR3, a first-round RT-PCR used the HTBI primer set. TCRdb reprocessed the multiplex PCR reads with MiXCR, giving one entry per CDR3 protein. The table shows more than 550,000 distinct CDR3 sequences, with roughly 46% occurring only once. Specimen: peripheral blood or thyroid tissue (not recorded which). The receptor set was obtained from an adult man with Graves' disease, either hyperthyroidism or ophthalmopathy (not recorded which).

The chain uses TRBV7-9 and TRBJ1-2, with a possible D match to TRBD1 (6 bases). CDR3 length equals 16 residues. Germline CDR1 SEHNR, CDR2 FQNEAQ (reference sequence). V was clipped by 1 base and J by 4 bases, with 16 bases between them. The CDR3 here is CASSLERTEGVYGYTF. CDR3 sequence (DNA): TGTGCCAGCAGCTTAGAGCGGACAGAGGGGGTCTATGGCTACACCTTC.

This clonotype was detected many times. The chain employs TRBV7-2 and TRBJ2-7; D may match TRBD1 or TRBD2 (5 bases each). This CDR3 is 15 amino acids long. Looked up from germline, CDR1 is SGHTA and CDR2 is FQGNSA. Trimming cost V 1 base and J 1 base, with 11 bases left between them. The CDR3 loop reads CASSLGRGSSYEQYF. CDR3 DNA sequence: TGTGCCAGCAGCTTAGGCCGGGGCTCATCCTACGAGCAGTACTTC. The full variable domain, with the rest looked up from reference TRBV7-2 and TRBJ2-7, is GAGVSQSPSNKVTEKGKDVELRCDPISGHTALYWYRQSLGQGLEFLIYFQGNSAPDKSGLPSDRFSAERTGGSVSTLTIQRTQQEDSAVYLCASSLGRGSSYEQYFGPGTRLTVT.

Written as DNA, the CDR3 is TGTGCCAACCTGGACAGGGGACATGGGGGGCAAGAGACCCAGTACTTC. This sequence encodes CANLDRGHGGQETQYF. The genes are TRBV7-3 and TRBJ2-5; 9 nucleotides match TRBD1. Germline loops: CDR1 SGHTA, CDR2 FQGTGA. The CDR3 contains 16 residues. V was pared by 10 bases and J by 2 bases, with 14 bases of the junction left unmatched.

The chain recombines TRBV15 with TRBJ2-7; 7 nucleotides match TRBD1. Trimming removed 0 bases from V and 2 bases from J; junction bases left unmatched: 7. Germline lookup yields CDR1 LNHNV and CDR2 YYDKDF (reference sequence). CDR3 length equals 16 residues. The CDR3 reads CATSRESRGSAYEQYF. Here the CDR3 DNA reads TGTGCCACCAGCAGAGAAAGCAGGGGGTCGGCCTACGAGCAGTACTTC.

This clonotype appeared a few times. The chain carries TRBV11-2 and TRBJ1-3; D is perhaps TRBD1 (6 bases). CDR3 length: 16 residues. Germline CDR1 is SGHAT and CDR2 is FQNNGV. V was cut by 2 bases and J by 0 bases, with 11 bases left in between. In DNA form, the CDR3 reads TGTGCCAGCAGCTTACGGCCAGGGGACTCTGGAAACACCATATATTTT. Its protein product is CASSLRPGDSGNTIYF.